This TCR beta chain comes out of a study of glioma-infiltrating T cells after dendritic cell vaccination. The study, taken as a whole, reports: The cohort had few patients with full blood and tumor sets.

The table came from immunoSEQ multiplex PCR; TCRdb's copy has only in-frame clones and leaves some out. The data show approximately 22,000 clones, with roughly 78% seen just once and under 40% held by the top ten. The CDR3 runs to 17 residues. J gave up 4 bases and V 3 bases, and 16 bases lay outside the gene matches. Looked up from germline, CDR1 is GTSNPN and CDR2 is SVGIG (reference sequence). No glioblastoma patient carried an isocitrate dehydrogenase mutation. With regard to this clone: As yet, its antigen is unknown.

V is TRBV30 and J is TRBJ2-5, with 8 bases matching TRBD1. The sequence came from a human donor with glioblastoma. This sample comprised blood, obtained before dendritic cell vaccination. In DNA, the CDR3 is TGTGCCTGGAGAAGACAGGGGCCGGGCTCGGGGGTAGAGACCCAGTACTTC. Protein: CAWRRQGPGSGVETQYF.